These 8 T cell receptor beta chains were all obtained from the same sample, sequenced in a study of cytomegalovirus exposure and HLA in healthy donors (dated by TCRdb to the late 2010s). Preparation of the library involved the immunoSEQ multiplex PCR assay. For the multiplex PCR, a mixture combining 60 forward primers for TCR Vbeta segments and 13 reverse primers for TCR Jbeta segments was used. TCRdb took this table from immuneACCESS and kept in-frame rearrangements with V and J called. Such tables lack part of the clones; where checked against another copy, unresolved V genes explain under half of the gap, and the rest is unexplained. Here the sample has 100,000 or so clones; roughly 79% occur a single time. The top ten hold around 1.9% of the sample. The sequenced sample was PBMCs. These receptors all come from a woman between 40 and 55 years old in good health and CMV-seronegative.

This clone was found a few times. This rearrangement joins TRBV7-2 to TRBJ2-7, with D possibly TRBD2 on 6 matching bases. In germline, CDR1 is SGHTA, CDR2 FQGNSA. V gave up 4 bases and J gave up 2 bases, with 15 bases separating them. The CDR3 has 15 residues. The CDR3 protein is CASSSYPGLTYEQYF. The DNA for the CDR3 is TGTGCCAGCAGCTCATATCCGGGACTTACCTACGAGCAGTACTTC.

The V and J genes are TRBV5-1 and TRBJ1-1; no clear D gene. V gave up 0 bases and J gave up 1 base, with 13 bases separating them. This CDR3 region has 16 residues. In germline, CDR1 is SGHRS, CDR2 YFSETQ. The CDR3 here is CASSLAFQATNTEAFF. CDR3 nucleotides: TGCGCCAGCAGCTTGGCCTTTCAGGCGACGAACACTGAAGCTTTCTTT.

This clone was counted a few times. The V call is TRBV29-1, the J call TRBJ1-1; 8 bases are shared with TRBD1. The V segment lost 7 bases and the J segment 0 bases; nucleotides outside the gene matches: 10. The length of the CDR3 is 15 residues. Germline values: CDR1 SQVTM, CDR2 ANQGSEA. The CDR3 region has the DNA TGCAGCGCAGCCGGGACAGGTGGCCTGAACACTGAAGCTTTCTTT. This gives the protein CSAAGTGGLNTEAFF.

The gene calls are TRBV7-9 and TRBJ2-5; 8 positions match TRBD2. The ends lost 4 bases at V and 2 bases at J; junction bases unmatched: 9. Germline V gene sequence: CDR1 SEHNR, CDR2 FQNEAQ (reference sequence). The CDR3 length is 16 residues. CDR3 residues: CASSSPLAGTQETQYF. In DNA form, the CDR3 reads TGTGCCAGCAGCTCACCTTTAGCGGGGACTCAAGAGACCCAGTACTTC.

Concerning this clone: An end of the junction does not agree with germline; a read error may underlie this. The chain joins TRBV7-9 to TRBJ2-1; 8 bases map to TRBD2. Germline CDR1 SEHNR, CDR2 FQNEAQ (reference sequence). This CDR3 is 16 amino acids long. The CDR3 reads CSSSPWVQREGYEQFF. The CDR3, as DNA: TGTTCCAGCAGCCCCTGGGTTCAACGGGAGGGCTATGAGCAGTTCTTC.

This chain joins TRBV18 and TRBJ2-7; 7 bases map to TRBD1. The CDR3 is made up of 16 amino acids. From germline, CDR1 is KGHSH and CDR2 LQKENI. The V and J ends lost 3 bases and 0 bases, in that order; junction bases with no gene match: 8. The CDR3 nucleotides read TGTGCCAGCTCACCCTCGACAGGGCCGGGCTCCTACGAGCAGTACTTC. It translates to CASSPSTGPGSYEQYF.

The chain has TRBV11-2 and TRBJ2-3; 7 positions match TRBD1. CDR3 size: 16 residues. Germline V gene lookup returns CDR1 SGHAT and CDR2 FQNNGV. Trimming at V came to 4 bases and at J to 0 bases, leaving 7 bases not matched to a gene. The CDR3 bases are TGTGCCAGCAGCTCTTACAGGGGATCTAGCACAGATACGCAGTATTTT. This codes for CASSSYRGSSTDTQYF.

This chain uses TRBV4-2 with TRBJ2-7; D gene ambiguous. V lost 5 bases, J lost 4 bases, and 9 bases lay in between. CDR3 length: 12 residues. The germline V gene has CDR1 LGHNA and CDR2 YNFKEQ. CDR3 protein: CASSKSRYEQYF. The CDR3 nucleotides read TGTGCCAGCAGCAAAAGCCGGTACGAGCAGTACTTC.